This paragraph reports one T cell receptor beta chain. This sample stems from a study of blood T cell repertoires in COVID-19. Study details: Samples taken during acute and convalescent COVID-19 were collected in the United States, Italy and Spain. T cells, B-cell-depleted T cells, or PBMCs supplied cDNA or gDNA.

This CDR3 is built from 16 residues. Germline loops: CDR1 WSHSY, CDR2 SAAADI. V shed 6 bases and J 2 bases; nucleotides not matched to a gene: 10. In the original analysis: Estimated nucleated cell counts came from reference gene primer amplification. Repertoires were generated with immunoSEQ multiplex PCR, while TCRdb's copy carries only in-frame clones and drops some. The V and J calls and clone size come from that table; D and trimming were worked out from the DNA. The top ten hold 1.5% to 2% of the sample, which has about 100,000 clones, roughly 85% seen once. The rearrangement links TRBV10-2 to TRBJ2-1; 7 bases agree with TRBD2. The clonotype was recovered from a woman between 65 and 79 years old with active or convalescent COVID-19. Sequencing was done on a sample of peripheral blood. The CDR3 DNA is TGCGCCAGCAGAAAGGGACGAGCGGGGACCTACAATGAGCAGTTCTTC. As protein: CASRKGRAGTYNEQFF.